This paragraph covers one T cell receptor (beta chain) sequence. It was during active infection that Seattle patients were enrolled and then longitudinally followed. The source of the sample is a study of blood T cell repertoires in COVID-19. The CDR3 is 14 amino acids. J was trimmed by 3 bases and V by 1 base; bases with no gene match: 0. Germline assignment: CDR1 LNHNV and CDR2 YYDKDF (reference sequence). Authors' data handling: Estimated nucleated cell counts came from reference gene primer amplification. Profiled with immunoSEQ multiplex PCR; TCRdb holds only in-frame clones, not every one. V, J and clone size are taken as reported in that table, and D and trimming were inferred from the DNA itself. The sample holds 9,000 to 15,000 clones, 70% to 80% seen once.

This receptor was identified in a man between 60 and 75 years old with COVID-19, enrolled during active disease. The chain is built from TRBV15 and TRBJ1-1; 9 nucleotides align to TRBD1. The sequencing sample was made of peripheral blood. The CDR3 spells CATSRGTGDTEAFF. The DNA for the CDR3 is TGTGCCACCAGCAGAGGGACAGGGGACACTGAAGCTTTCTTT.